The sample holds a few counts of the clone carrying this TCR beta chain. Its target is unknown. Data came from immunoSEQ multiplex PCR; TCRdb stores just in-frame clones and leaves some out. The sample records around 300,000 clones, about nine tenths being singletons. The CDR3 consists of 15 residues. V was cut by 0 bases and J by 8 bases, with 16 bases left in between. Germline V gene data show CDR1 as MNHEY and CDR2 as SVGAGI. This entry belongs to a study of Ad26.COV2.S vaccination and SARS-CoV-2 variants. The treatment was: 15 to 20 received Ad26.COV2.S at low or high dose, single or two shots; about five received placebo; per-sample allocation not given. The samples date from day 63 after the first vaccine or placebo injection. This adult donor, from Boston, was 18-55 years old. Study results and caveats: Compared with placebo recipients, vaccine recipients had higher spike-specific TCR breadth.

This TCR was recovered from a person aged 18-65 years who received the Ad26.COV2.S COVID-19 vaccine or a placebo. The starting material was peripheral blood, obtained in a trial of Ad26.COV2.S vaccine versus placebo. This chain links TRBV6-5 with TRBJ1-1; maybe TRBD1 (6 bases). Written as DNA, the CDR3 is TGTGCCAGCAGTTACTCGATGGAATGGGGGCGGGAAGCTTTCTTT. This translates into CASSYSMEWGREAFF.